These T cell receptor beta chains were read from a single sample in a study of shared clonotypes between healthy human individuals. TCRdb keeps only in-frame clones here, not all; method: immunoSEQ multiplex PCR. The table lists 1,400,000 or so clones, just under 99% of them singletons. Sequenced: naive CD4+ T cells sorted from blood. The source of these receptors is a man aged 25 to 40 in good health. The conserved cysteine and the conserved F or W are not part of the CDR3 here.

cdr3_aa: ASSRRQGGSDQPQH; v_call: TRBV19
cdr3_aa: ASSLAAVLSYNEQF; v_call: TRBV5-8
cdr3_aa: ASSQTTSGRVTDTQY; v_call: TRBV5-6
cdr3_aa: ACNRGLYEQY; v_call: TRBV30
cdr3_aa: ASSLGPYNEQF; v_call: TRBV5-1
cdr3_aa: ASSFAGSQETQY; v_call: TRBV9
cdr3_aa: ASSILNNEQF; v_call: TRBV19
cdr3_aa: ASSAGLATNEKLF; v_call: TRBV7-9
cdr3_aa: ASSLDSQQTQY; v_call: TRBV5-1
cdr3_aa: ASSVQGATGELF; v_call: TRBV6-5
cdr3_aa: ASSLSQGALFNSYEQY; v_call: TRBV28
cdr3_aa: ASRIRSGDGNTIY; v_call: TRBV6-1
cdr3_aa: ASGVAGTDTQY; v_call: TRBV6-5
cdr3_aa: ASSLVASDSYEQY; v_call: TRBV5-6
cdr3_aa: AWRLTGSSNQPQH; v_call: TRBV30
cdr3_aa: ASSPPSLAGIQETQY; v_call: TRBV7-9
cdr3_aa: ASSLGVDFTDTQY; v_call: TRBV11-3
cdr3_aa: SGVQGYEQY; v_call: TRBV29-1
cdr3_aa: ASSDNRTSGPSSYEQY; v_call: TRBV5-1
cdr3_aa: ASSTRQSDTQY; v_call: TRBV7-3
cdr3_aa: ASSPGGLGANTEAF; v_call: TRBV5-4
cdr3_aa: ASSPMTGGYQPQH; v_call: TRBV7-2
cdr3_aa: ASSLGSSGQETQY; v_call: TRBV5-1
cdr3_aa: ASSYPGSYNEQF; v_call: TRBV6-5
cdr3_aa: ASSLEITVNTEAF; v_call: TRBV11-2
cdr3_aa: ASSPYPKGSGSTDTQY; v_call: TRBV11-2
cdr3_aa: ASSQIHGGDEKLF; v_call: TRBV4-3
cdr3_aa: ASGTNSGQGRNEQF; v_call: TRBV28
cdr3_aa: TFGTGTQY; v_call: TRBV20-1
cdr3_aa: ASSIDITGARQPQH; v_call: TRBV19
cdr3_aa: ASSQDPGMANTIY; v_call: TRBV4-3
cdr3_aa: ASSFYRGSGNTIY; v_call: TRBV6-5
cdr3_aa: ASSVGTNNEAF; v_call: TRBV5-1
cdr3_aa: ASSGWLNEKLF; v_call: TRBV4-3
cdr3_aa: ASTARGLNQVPSEQY; v_call: TRBV27
cdr3_aa: ATSAGGPSYNEQF; v_call: TRBV15
cdr3_aa: ASTGLAGGFTNEQF; v_call: TRBV10-2
cdr3_aa: SVASGRGRVYNEQF; v_call: TRBV29-1
cdr3_aa: ASKTSGITDTQY; v_call: TRBV11-2
cdr3_aa: ASSLGPLPSNQPQH; v_call: TRBV5-6
cdr3_aa: ASTGTDYGYT; v_call: TRBV19
cdr3_aa: ASSARLSTDTQY; v_call: TRBV25-1
cdr3_aa: ATPGFSGANVLT; v_call: TRBV28
cdr3_aa: ASSLIRSLETQY; v_call: TRBV6-5
cdr3_aa: SVEVRGKRVYNEQF; v_call: TRBV29-1
cdr3_aa: ASSEARGEAF; v_call: TRBV2
cdr3_aa: ASSTRGTSGLQDEQF; v_call: TRBV9
cdr3_aa: ASSIYQVQPQH; v_call: TRBV19
cdr3_aa: ASSFFQQGEPQH; v_call: TRBV7-2
cdr3_aa: ASGPGRLAGVIEQF; v_call: TRBV6-6
cdr3_aa: ASSLISRPGANVLT; v_call: TRBV7-2
cdr3_aa: SAGIVNEQF; v_call: TRBV20-1
cdr3_aa: SARVIDEQY; v_call: TRBV20-1
cdr3_aa: ASRVGGTEAF; v_call: TRBV6-5
cdr3_aa: ASSQQWNTEAF; v_call: TRBV7-6